This is a list of T cell receptor beta chains from one sample in a study of cytomegalovirus exposure and HLA in healthy donors. The assay was immunoSEQ multiplex PCR, and TCRdb's table has in-frame clones only and misses some. The sample has approximately 150,000 clones; roughly four fifths are singletons. Sequencing was carried out using PBMCs. The source is a man aged 35 to 55 in good health and CMV-seronegative. Each CDR3 is given with its conserved first and last residue. D genes are given only for firm matches. Clone size appears in some rows only: once, few, many, or a class for an expanded clone.

V gene	D gene	J gene	clone size	CDR3 DNA	CDR3 protein
TRBV11-2	NA	TRBJ2-7	NA	TGTGCCAGCAGCTCCGGTCGTTACGAGCAGTACTTC	CASSSGRYEQYF
TRBV7-8	NA	TRBJ2-5	NA	TGTGCCAGCAGCCCCATACGGCTAGCGCGACGAAAGGGCTGGGAGACCCAGTACTTC	CASSPIRLARRKGWETQYF
TRBV9	TRBD1	TRBJ2-7	NA	TGTGCCAGCAGCGCCGGACAGGGTAACTACGAGCAGTACTTC	CASSAGQGNYEQYF
TRBV18	TRBD1	TRBJ1-6	few	TGTGCCAGCTCTCTCAAGGGGACAGGGTCGAATTCACCCCTCCACTTT	CASSLKGTGSNSPLHF
TRBV28	NA	TRBJ2-3	NA	TGTGCCAGCAGTTTAGACAACACAGATACGCAGTATTTT	CASSLDNTDTQYF
TRBV6-1	TRBD1	TRBJ1-5	once	TGTGCCAGCAGTGAAGTAGGACAGGGTCAGCCCCAGCATTTT	CASSEVGQGQPQHF
TRBV7-3	NA	TRBJ1-3	NA	TGTGCCAGCAGCACCGGTGCTGGAAACACCATATATTTT	CASSTGAGNTIYF
TRBV6-1	NA	TRBJ2-7	NA	TGTGCCAGCAGTGAGGCTCCCGGGACTCCATACGAGCAGTACTTC	CASSEAPGTPYEQYF
TRBV28	TRBD1	TRBJ2-7	NA	TGTGCCAGCAGTTCCTCCGGGACAGGGTCCTACGAGCAGTACTTC	CASSSSGTGSYEQYF
TRBV28	NA	TRBJ2-2	NA	TGTGCCAGCAGTTTGGCTCAAAACACCGGGGAGCTGTTTTTT	CASSLAQNTGELFF
TRBV5-1	TRBD2	TRBJ2-1	NA	TGCGCCAGCAGCGACGCTAGCGGCACCTACAATGAGCAGTTCTTC	CASSDASGTYNEQFF
TRBV5-1	NA	TRBJ1-3	NA	TGCGCCAGCAGCTTGGGCAGGGTCGATGGAAACACCATATATTTT	CASSLGRVDGNTIYF
TRBV7-3	TRBD2	TRBJ2-1	NA	TGTGCCAGCAGCTTACGTTCTAGCGGGCGTAGCTCCTACAATGAGCAGTTCTTC	CASSLRSSGRSSYNEQFF
TRBV30	NA	TRBJ1-1	few	TGTGCCTGGAGTGTGATTGCAGGGGCCGAACCTGAAGCTTTCTTT	CAWSVIAGAEPEAFF
TRBV25-1	NA	TRBJ2-1	NA	TGTGCCAGCAGTGTGTCAGTCCTTCGGCAGTTCTTC	CASSVSVLRQFF
TRBV6-4	NA	TRBJ2-4	few	TGTGCCAGCAGTGACTCGGACACGAACAGTCAGTACTTC	CASSDSDTNSQYF
TRBV7-3	TRBD2	TRBJ2-1	few	TGTGCCAGCAGCTTAGGACCGGGACTAAGTGGCAATGAGCAGTTCTTC	CASSLGPGLSGNEQFF
TRBV27	TRBD1	TRBJ2-7	NA	TGTGCCAGCAGTCTTCAGGGATATACAGGGGGCCAGATATTC	CASSLQGYTGGQIF
TRBV7-9	TRBD2	TRBJ2-5	NA	TGTGCCACCCTTTTAGCGGGTGTCGAGACCCAGTACTTC	CATLLAGVETQYF
TRBV6-5	NA	TRBJ2-1	NA	TGTGCCAGCAGCGGGAGATCCTACAATGAGCAGTTCTTC	CASSGRSYNEQFF
TRBV7-8	NA	TRBJ2-1	NA	TGTGCCAGCAGCTTATTGACAGCCTCCTACAATGAGCAGTTCTTC	CASSLLTASYNEQFF
TRBV6-5	TRBD1	TRBJ1-2	NA	TGTGCCAGCAGTCCTTACAGGGGCGGAGATGGCTACACCTTC	CASSPYRGGDGYTF
TRBV7-9	TRBD1	TRBJ1-2	NA	TGTGCCAGCAGCCCCGGGACAGACTATGGCTACACCTTC	CASSPGTDYGYTF
TRBV15	NA	TRBJ1-1	NA	TGTGCCACCAGCAGGTTTACAGGCTACAACACTGAAGCTTTCTTT	CATSRFTGYNTEAFF
TRBV2	NA	TRBJ2-4	once	TGTGCCAGCAGTATGTCGGGTCTCCTAGCCAAAAACAGTCAGTACTTC	CASSMSGLLAKNSQYF
TRBV12-5	TRBD2	TRBJ2-3	NA	TGTGCTAGTGGCAAAGGACTAGCGGGAGGGCCAGATACGCAGTATTTT	CASGKGLAGGPDTQYF
TRBV11-2	TRBD1	TRBJ1-3	NA	TGTGCCAGCAGCTTGGCTGACAGGGGACAGGGCTCTGGAAACACCATATATTTT	CASSLADRGQGSGNTIYF
TRBV28	TRBD1	TRBJ1-5	NA	TGTGCCAGCAGTCTGGGGACAGGGAGAAATCAGCCCCAGCATTTT	CASSLGTGRNQPQHF
TRBV27	NA	TRBJ1-2	NA	TGTGCCAGCAGTTTAAGGCGGTCGGGGGAAGGCTACACCTTC	CASSLRRSGEGYTF
TRBV4-2	NA	TRBJ1-3	once	TGTGCCAGCAGCCAAGATCCCAAGGGAGGTATCGCTGGAAACACCATATATTTT	CASSQDPKGGIAGNTIYF
TRBV7-9	NA	TRBJ2-7	NA	TGTGCCAGCAGTAAGTCAGGGGTTAGCTCCTACGAGCAGTACTTC	CASSKSGVSSYEQYF
TRBV7-9	NA	TRBJ1-5	few	TGTGCCAGCAGCTTAGAAGGCGGATATAGCAATCAGCCCCAGCATTTT	CASSLEGGYSNQPQHF
TRBV15	NA	TRBJ2-5	once	TGTGCCACCGCCATCGGTCGGGAGACCCAGTACTTC	CATAIGRETQYF
TRBV28	TRBD2	TRBJ2-5	NA	TGTGCCAGCAGTCCAGGACTAGCGGAGCAAGAGACCCAGTACTTC	CASSPGLAEQETQYF
TRBV14	NA	TRBJ1-3	NA	TGTGCCAGCAGCCAGGGAGGGTACTCTGGAAACACCATATATTTT	CASSQGGYSGNTIYF
TRBV28	NA	TRBJ1-5	NA	TGTGCCAGCAGTTTACGGCAGGGAAACAATCAGCCCCAGCATTTT	CASSLRQGNNQPQHF
TRBV15	NA	TRBJ1-3	NA	TGTGCCACCAGCAGAGATACGGTCGAGGGAAACACCATATATTTT	CATSRDTVEGNTIYF
TRBV28	NA	TRBJ2-7	NA	TGTGCCAGCAGTTTCCTACAGGTCGAGCAGTACTTC	CASSFLQVEQYF
TRBV5-1	TRBD1	TRBJ2-3	NA	TGCACCAGCAGTTCCGGGACAGGGGGCACGGTGGATACGCAGTATTTT	CTSSSGTGGTVDTQYF
TRBV29-1	NA	TRBJ2-1	NA	TGCAGCGTTGAGGAGTACAATGAGCAGTTCTTC	CSVEEYNEQFF
TRBV19	NA	TRBJ1-5	NA	TGTGCCAGTAGTATATCCAGCTATCTAGAGCCCCAGCATTTT	CASSISSYLEPQHF
TRBV7-9	TRBD2	TRBJ2-5	NA	TGTGCCAGCAGCTTAGGTCTAGCGGGAGAGACCCAGTACTTC	CASSLGLAGETQYF
TRBV6-6	NA	TRBJ1-1	NA	TGTGCCAGCAGTCCACAGGGAACTGAAGCTTTCTTT	CASSPQGTEAFF
TRBV27	NA	TRBJ1-5	NA	TGTGCCAGCCCCCCCCACAGGCAGGGCAATCAGCCCCAGCATTTT	CASPPHRQGNQPQHF
TRBV18	TRBD1	TRBJ1-2	few	TGTGCCAGCTCACCGTGGGACAGGGAAAACTATGGCTACACCTTC	CASSPWDRENYGYTF
TRBV11-2	TRBD1	TRBJ1-4	few	TGTGCCAGCGGGGAGACAGGGGGAGAAAAACTGTTTTTT	CASGETGGEKLFF
TRBV19	NA	TRBJ1-3	NA	TGTGCCAGTAGTATCGGGATCTCTGGAAACACCATATATTTT	CASSIGISGNTIYF
TRBV27	NA	TRBJ2-1	NA	TGTGCCAGCAGTTTCCGGGGGACGCCCGGCAATGAGCAGTTCTTC	CASSFRGTPGNEQFF